Sample share makes the clone carrying this T cell receptor (beta chain) medium-sized (0.01 to 0.1%). The antigen remains unidentified. Germline assignment: CDR1 SGHDT and CDR2 YYEEEE. This CDR3 has 15 residues. Deletions cut 4 bases from V and 3 bases from J, with 15 bases between. There were no patients who had received any treatment before thyroid surgery. TCRdb reassembled clones from the PCR reads with MiXCR. The repertoire holds around 5,300 clones, approximately 25% seen once, with about 15% in the top ten. The data derive from a study of metastatic and nonmetastatic thyroid tumors. General study results and limits: As reported, TCR beta diversity in blood and tumor was significantly higher in malignant thyroid tumors than in benign nodules.

The sample taken for sequencing was adjacent normal tissue. This receptor was obtained from a female donor with papillary thyroid cancer or a benign thyroid nodule (not recorded which). Some clones in this sample may be carry-over from other donors' samples. This chain links TRBV5-6 with TRBJ2-3, with D perhaps assigned TRBD1 or TRBD2 (6 bases each). CDR3 amino acids: CASSRRGDGTDTQYF. The CDR3 DNA sequence: TGTGCCAGCAGCCGGAGGGGGGATGGGACAGATACGCAGTATTTT. Looking up the rest from reference TRBV5-6 and TRBJ2-3 gives the full variable domain: DAGVTQSPTHLIKTRGQQVTLRCSPKSGHDTVSWYQQALGQGPQFIFQYYEEEERQRGNFPDRFSGHQFPNYSSELNVNALLLGDSALYLCASSRRGDGTDTQYFGPGTRLTVL.